The entry below gives a single T cell receptor (beta chain) sequence along with its context. Its antigen remains unknown. TCRdb's table, derived via immunoSEQ multiplex PCR, lists solely in-frame clones and lacks some. This sample has about 69,000 clones; 70% to 90% occur once, and the top ten carry 0.35% to 0.5%. This entry comes from a study of Tregs in tolerant kidney transplant recipients. Study outcomes and limitations: No direct test of biological reproducibility was done here.

The germline V and J ends were trimmed by 4 bases and 1 base, with 7 bases remaining between them. Germline V gene lookup returns CDR1 MGHRA and CDR2 YSYEKL. CDR3 length: 13 amino acids. This TCR was recovered from a human donor who received a combined kidney and bone marrow transplant. The sample here was CD4+ T cells from blood, taken before the transplant. The rearrangement joins TRBV4-1 to TRBJ1-1; a weak D match, TRBD1 (5 bases). CDR3 amino acids: CASSLDRNTEAFF. Here the CDR3 DNA reads TGCGCCAGCAGCCTCGACAGGAACACTGAAGCTTTCTTT.